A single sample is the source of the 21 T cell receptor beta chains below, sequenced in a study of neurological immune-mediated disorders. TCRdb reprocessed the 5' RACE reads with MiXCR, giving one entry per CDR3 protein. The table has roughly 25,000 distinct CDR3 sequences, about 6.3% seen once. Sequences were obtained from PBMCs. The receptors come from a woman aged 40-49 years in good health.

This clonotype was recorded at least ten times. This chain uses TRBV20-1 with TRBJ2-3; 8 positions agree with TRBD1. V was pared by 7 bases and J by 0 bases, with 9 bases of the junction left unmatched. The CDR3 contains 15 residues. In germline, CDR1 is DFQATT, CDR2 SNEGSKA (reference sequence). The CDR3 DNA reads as TGCAGTGTCCGGACAGGGAAAGGGAGCACAGATACGCAGTATTTT. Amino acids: CSVRTGKGSTDTQYF.

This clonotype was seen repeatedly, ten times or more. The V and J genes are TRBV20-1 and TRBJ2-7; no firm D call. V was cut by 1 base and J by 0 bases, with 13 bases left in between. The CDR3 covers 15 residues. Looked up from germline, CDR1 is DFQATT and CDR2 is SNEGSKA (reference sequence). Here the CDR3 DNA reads TGCAGTGCTAGAGGGATTCTAGAACCCTCCTACGAGCAGTACTTC. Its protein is CSARGILEPSYEQYF.

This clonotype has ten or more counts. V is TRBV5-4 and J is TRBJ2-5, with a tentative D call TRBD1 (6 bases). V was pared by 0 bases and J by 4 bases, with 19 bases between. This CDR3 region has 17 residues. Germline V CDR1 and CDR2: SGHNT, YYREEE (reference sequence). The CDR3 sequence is CASSLAGQNEWGETQYF. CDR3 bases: TGTGCCAGCAGCTTGGCCGGACAGAACGAGTGGGGAGAGACCCAGTACTTC.

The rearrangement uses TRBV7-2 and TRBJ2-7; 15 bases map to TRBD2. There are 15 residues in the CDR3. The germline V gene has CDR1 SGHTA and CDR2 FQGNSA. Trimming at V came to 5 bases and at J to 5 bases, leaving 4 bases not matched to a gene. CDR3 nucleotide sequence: TGTGCCAGCAGCCGGACTAGCGGGAGGGCCGACGAGCAGTACTTC. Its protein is CASSRTSGRADEQYF. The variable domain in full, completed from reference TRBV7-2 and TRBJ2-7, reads GAGVSQSPSNKVTEKGKDVELRCDPISGHTALYWYRQSLGQGLEFLIYFQGNSAPDKSGLPSDRFSAERTGGSVSTLTIQRTQQEDSAVYLCASSRTSGRADEQYFGPGTRLTVT.

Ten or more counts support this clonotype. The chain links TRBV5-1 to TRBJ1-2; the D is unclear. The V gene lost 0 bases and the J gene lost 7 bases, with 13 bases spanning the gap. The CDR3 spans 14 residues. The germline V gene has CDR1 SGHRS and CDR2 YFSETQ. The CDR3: CASSLGGPDRGYTF. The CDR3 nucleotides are TGCGCCAGCAGCTTGGGAGGGCCCGATCGTGGCTACACCTTC.

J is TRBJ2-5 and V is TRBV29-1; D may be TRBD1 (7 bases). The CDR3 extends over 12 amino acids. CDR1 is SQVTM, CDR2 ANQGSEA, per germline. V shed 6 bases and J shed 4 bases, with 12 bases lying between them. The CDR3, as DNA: TGCAGCGTAAGCAGGGGGGTAGAGACCCAGTACTTC. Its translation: CSVSRGVETQYF.

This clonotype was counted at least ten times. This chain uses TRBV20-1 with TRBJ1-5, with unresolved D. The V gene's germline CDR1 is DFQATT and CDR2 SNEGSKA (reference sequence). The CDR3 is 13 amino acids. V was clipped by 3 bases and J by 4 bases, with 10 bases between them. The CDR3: CSARTTANQPQHF. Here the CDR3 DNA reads TGCAGTGCTAGGACCACAGCGAATCAGCCCCAGCATTTT.

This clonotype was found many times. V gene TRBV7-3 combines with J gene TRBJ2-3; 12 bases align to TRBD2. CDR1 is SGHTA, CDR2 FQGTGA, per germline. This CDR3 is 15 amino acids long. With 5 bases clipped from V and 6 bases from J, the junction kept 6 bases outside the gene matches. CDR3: CASSASGTSGDTQYF. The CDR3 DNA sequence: TGTGCCAGCAGCGCCTCCGGGACTAGCGGGGATACGCAGTATTTT.

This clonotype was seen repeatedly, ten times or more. CDR3 region: CSARDRILDRALTGANVLTF. In DNA, the CDR3 is TGCAGTGCTAGAGATCGGATACTGGACAGGGCGTTGACTGGGGCCAACGTCCTGACTTTC. J is TRBJ2-6 and V is TRBV20-1, with 8 bases lining up with TRBD1. The CDR3 is 20 residues long. The germline V gene has CDR1 DFQATT and CDR2 SNEGSKA (reference sequence). V was clipped by 0 bases and J by 2 bases; unmatched bases: 15.

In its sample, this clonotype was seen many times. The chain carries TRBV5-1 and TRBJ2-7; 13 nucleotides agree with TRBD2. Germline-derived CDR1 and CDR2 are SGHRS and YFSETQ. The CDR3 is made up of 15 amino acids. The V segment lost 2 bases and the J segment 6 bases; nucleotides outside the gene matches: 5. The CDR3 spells CASSFGTSGKPEQYF. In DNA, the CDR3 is TGCGCCAGCAGCTTCGGGACTAGCGGGAAACCCGAGCAGTACTTC.

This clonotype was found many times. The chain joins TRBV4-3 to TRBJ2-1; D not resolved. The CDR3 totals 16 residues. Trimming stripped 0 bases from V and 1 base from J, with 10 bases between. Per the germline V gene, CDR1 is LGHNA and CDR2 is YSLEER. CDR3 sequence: CASSQDPHPSYNEQFF. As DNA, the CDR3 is TGCGCCAGCAGCCAAGACCCACACCCTTCCTACAATGAGCAGTTCTTC.

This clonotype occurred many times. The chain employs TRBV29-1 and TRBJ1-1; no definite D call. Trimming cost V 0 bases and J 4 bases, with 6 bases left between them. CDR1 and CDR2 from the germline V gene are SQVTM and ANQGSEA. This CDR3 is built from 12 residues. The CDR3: CSVEDRGTEAFF. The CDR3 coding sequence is TGCAGCGTTGAAGATCGGGGCACTGAAGCTTTCTTT.

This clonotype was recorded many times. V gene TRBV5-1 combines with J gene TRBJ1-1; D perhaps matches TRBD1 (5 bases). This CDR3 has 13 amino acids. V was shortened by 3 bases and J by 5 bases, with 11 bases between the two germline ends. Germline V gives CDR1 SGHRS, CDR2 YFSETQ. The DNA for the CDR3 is TGCGCCAGCAGCTCTCCAGGGCGGACTGAAGCTTTCTTT. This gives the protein CASSSPGRTEAFF.

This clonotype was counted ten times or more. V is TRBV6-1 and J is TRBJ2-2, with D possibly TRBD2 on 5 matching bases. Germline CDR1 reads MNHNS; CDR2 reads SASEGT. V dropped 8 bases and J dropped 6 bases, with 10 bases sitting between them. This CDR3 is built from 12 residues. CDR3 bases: TGTGCCAGCCAACTAGTCGCCGGGGAGCTGTTTTTT. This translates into CASQLVAGELFF.

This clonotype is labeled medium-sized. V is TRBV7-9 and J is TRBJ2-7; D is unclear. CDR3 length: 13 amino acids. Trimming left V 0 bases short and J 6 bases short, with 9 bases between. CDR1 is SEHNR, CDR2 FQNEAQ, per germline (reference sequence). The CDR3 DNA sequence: TGTGCCAGCAGCTTAGCAGGGCGCTTCGAGCAGTACTTC. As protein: CASSLAGRFEQYF. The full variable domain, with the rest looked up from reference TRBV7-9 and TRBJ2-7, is DTGVSQNPRHKITKRGQNVTFRCDPISEHNRLYWYRQTLGQGPEFLTYFQNEAQLEKSRLLSDRFSAERPKGSFSTLEIQRTEQGDSAMYLCASSLAGRFEQYFGPGTRLTVT.

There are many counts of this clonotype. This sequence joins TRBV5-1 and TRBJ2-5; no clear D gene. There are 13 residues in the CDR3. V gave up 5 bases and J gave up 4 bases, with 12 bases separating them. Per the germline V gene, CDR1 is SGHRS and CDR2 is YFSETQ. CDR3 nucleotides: TGCGCCAGCAGTCCTAGAGGTGGAGAGACCCAGTACTTC. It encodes CASSPRGGETQYF.

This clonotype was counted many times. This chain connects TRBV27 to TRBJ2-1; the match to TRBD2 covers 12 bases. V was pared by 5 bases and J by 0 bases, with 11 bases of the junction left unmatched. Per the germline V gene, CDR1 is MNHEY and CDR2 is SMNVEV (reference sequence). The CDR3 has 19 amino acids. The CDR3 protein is CASSASGLAGQGSYNEQFF. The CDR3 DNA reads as TGTGCCAGCAGTGCTTCGGGACTAGCGGGCCAAGGCTCCTACAATGAGCAGTTCTTC.

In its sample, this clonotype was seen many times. In nucleotides, the CDR3 is TGTGCCATCAGTGAGTCGATGAGCAACCTCCCTGGCAATGAGCAGTTCTTC. It is translated as CAISESMSNLPGNEQFF. This rearrangement joins TRBV10-3 to TRBJ2-1; D is unresolved. This CDR3 spans 17 amino acids. The V end lost 0 bases, the J end lost 6 bases, and 18 bases lay between the germline ends. Per the germline V gene, CDR1 is ENHRY and CDR2 is SYGVKD.

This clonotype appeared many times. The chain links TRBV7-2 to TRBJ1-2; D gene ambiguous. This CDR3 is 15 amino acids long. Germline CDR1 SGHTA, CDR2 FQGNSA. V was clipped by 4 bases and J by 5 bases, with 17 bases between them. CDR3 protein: CASSSQSEVIYGYTF. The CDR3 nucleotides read TGTGCCAGCAGCTCCCAAAGTGAAGTAATTTATGGCTACACCTTC.

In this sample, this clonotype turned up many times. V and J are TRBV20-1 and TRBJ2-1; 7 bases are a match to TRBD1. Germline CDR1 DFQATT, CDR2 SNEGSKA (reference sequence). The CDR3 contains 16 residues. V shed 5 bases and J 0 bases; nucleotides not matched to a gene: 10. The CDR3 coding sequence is TGCAGTGCTCCACCCTACAGGGGAAGCTCCTACAATGAGCAGTTCTTC. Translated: CSAPPYRGSSYNEQFF.

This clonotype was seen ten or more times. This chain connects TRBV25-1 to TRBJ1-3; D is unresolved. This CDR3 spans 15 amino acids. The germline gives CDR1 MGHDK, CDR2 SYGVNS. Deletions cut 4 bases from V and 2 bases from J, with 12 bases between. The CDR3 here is CASSGSGGPGNTIYF. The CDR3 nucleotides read TGTGCCAGCAGTGGATCGGGAGGCCCTGGAAACACCATATATTTT.